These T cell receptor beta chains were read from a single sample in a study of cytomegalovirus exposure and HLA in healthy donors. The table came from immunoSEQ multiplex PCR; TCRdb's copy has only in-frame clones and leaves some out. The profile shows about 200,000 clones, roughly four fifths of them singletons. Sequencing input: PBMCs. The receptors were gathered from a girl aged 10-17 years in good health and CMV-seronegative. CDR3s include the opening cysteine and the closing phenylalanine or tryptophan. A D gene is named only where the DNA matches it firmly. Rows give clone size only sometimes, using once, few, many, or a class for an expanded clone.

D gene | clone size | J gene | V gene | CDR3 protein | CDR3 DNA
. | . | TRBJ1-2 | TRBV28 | CASRQGNYGYTF | TGTGCCAGCAGGCAGGGTAACTATGGCTACACCTTC
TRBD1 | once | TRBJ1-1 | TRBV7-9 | CASSSRDRERTEAFF | TGTGCCAGCAGCTCACGGGACAGGGAAAGGACTGAAGCTTTCTTT
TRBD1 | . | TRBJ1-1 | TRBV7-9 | CASSPGTANTEAFF | TGTGCCAGCAGCCCCGGGACAGCTAACACTGAAGCTTTCTTT
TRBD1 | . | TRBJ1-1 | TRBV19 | CASSIRTGVGTEAFF | TGTGCCAGTAGTATAAGGACAGGGGTAGGCACTGAAGCTTTCTTT
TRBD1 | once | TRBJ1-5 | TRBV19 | CASSLQGAGNQPQHF | TGTGCCAGTAGTTTGCAGGGGGCAGGCAATCAGCCCCAGCATTTT
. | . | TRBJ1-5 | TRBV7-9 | CASSFGGLDQPQHF | TGTGCCAGCAGCTTCGGGGGGCTCGATCAGCCCCAGCATTTT
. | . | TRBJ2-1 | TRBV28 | CASSLWRTDYNEQFF | TGTGCCAGCAGTTTATGGAGGACAGACTACAATGAGCAGTTCTTC
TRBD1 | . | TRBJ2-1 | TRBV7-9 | CASSLVPGQGANEQFF | TGTGCCAGCAGCTTAGTACCGGGACAGGGGGCGAATGAGCAGTTCTTC
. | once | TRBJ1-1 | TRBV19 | CASRPLTGSGTEAFF | TGTGCCAGTAGACCCCTCACAGGTTCGGGCACTGAAGCTTTCTTT
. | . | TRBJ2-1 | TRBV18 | CASSPTHPEHRFF | TGTGCCAGCTCACCAACGCACCCAGAACATCGGTTCTTC
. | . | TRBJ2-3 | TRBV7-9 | CASSYTDFTDTQYF | TGTGCCAGCAGCTATACGGACTTCACAGATACGCAGTATTTT
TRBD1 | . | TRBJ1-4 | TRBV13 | CASSDSGGSEKLFF | TGTGCCAGCAGCGATTCAGGGGGGAGTGAAAAACTGTTTTTT
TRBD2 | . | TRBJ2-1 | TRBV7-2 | CASSPFLAGGGEQFF | TGTGCCAGCAGCCCGTTCTTAGCGGGAGGGGGTGAGCAGTTCTTC
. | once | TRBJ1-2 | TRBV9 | CASSVEFGHSYTF | TGTGCCAGCAGCGTAGAATTTGGCCACAGCTACACCTTC
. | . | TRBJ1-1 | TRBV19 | CASSIDQGGAKNTEAFF | TGTGCCAGTAGTATAGATCAAGGGGGGGCCAAGAACACTGAAGCTTTCTTT
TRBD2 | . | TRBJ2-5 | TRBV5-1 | CASSLGGLAGHQETQYF | TGCGCCAGCAGCTTGGGGGGACTAGCGGGCCACCAAGAGACCCAGTACTTC
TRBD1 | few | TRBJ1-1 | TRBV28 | CASNRGTEAFF | TGTGCCAGCAACAGGGGGACTGAAGCTTTCTTT
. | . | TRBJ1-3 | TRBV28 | CATHQGHTIYF | TGTGCCACACACCAGGGCCACACCATATATTTT
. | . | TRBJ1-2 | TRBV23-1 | CASPPGVRAGYTF | TGCGCCAGTCCCCCAGGGGTAAGGGCTGGCTACACCTTC
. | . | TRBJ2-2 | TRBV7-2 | CASSLGGRNTGELFF | TGTGCCAGCAGCTTAGGGGGGCGGAACACCGGGGAGCTGTTTTTT
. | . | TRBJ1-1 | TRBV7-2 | CASSLYRAEAFF | TGTGCCAGCAGCTTATACAGGGCCGAAGCTTTCTTT
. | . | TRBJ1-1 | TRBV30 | CAWSVRGFEAFF | TGTGCCTGGAGTGTTAGGGGGTTCGAAGCTTTCTTT
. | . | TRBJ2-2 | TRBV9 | CASSVETPGPGGTGELFF | TGTGCCAGCAGCGTAGAAACTCCGGGACCCGGGGGCACCGGGGAGCTGTTTTTT
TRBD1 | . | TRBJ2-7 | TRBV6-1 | CASSQGTGNYEQYF | TGTGCCAGCAGTCAGGGGACAGGGAACTACGAGCAGTACTTC
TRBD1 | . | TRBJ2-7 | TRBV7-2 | CASSTTGTGNTYEQYF | TGTGCCAGCAGCACAACCGGGACAGGGAATACCTACGAGCAGTACTTC
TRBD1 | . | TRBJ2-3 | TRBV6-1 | CASSGPGGQGAFIDTQYF | TGTGCCAGCAGTGGTCCGGGGGGACAGGGGGCTTTTATAGATACGCAGTATTTT
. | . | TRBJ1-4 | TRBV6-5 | CASSYSGGNEKLFF | TGTGCCAGCAGTTACTCGGGGGGTAATGAAAAACTGTTTTTT
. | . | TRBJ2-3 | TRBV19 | CASRETASTDTQYF | TGTGCCAGTAGAGAGACTGCTAGCACAGATACGCAGTATTTT
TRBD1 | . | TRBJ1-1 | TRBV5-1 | CASSLVSERPGGTEAFF | TGCGCCAGCAGCTTGGTTTCTGAGAGGCCAGGGGGGACTGAAGCTTTCTTT
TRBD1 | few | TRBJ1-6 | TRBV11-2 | CASSLQGAVYNSPLHF | TGTGCCAGCAGCTTACAGGGGGCCGTCTATAATTCACCCCTCCACTTT
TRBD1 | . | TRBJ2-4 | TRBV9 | CASSAGDRAIQYF | TGTGCCAGCAGCGCCGGGGACAGGGCCATTCAGTACTTC
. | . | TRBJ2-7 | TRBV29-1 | CSVGLGDKALIVAEQYF | TGCAGCGTCGGCTTGGGGGACAAGGCCCTCATTGTGGCCGAGCAGTACTTC
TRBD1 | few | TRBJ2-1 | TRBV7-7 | CASSLQGASYNEQFF | TGTGCCAGCAGCTTACAGGGGGCGTCCTACAATGAGCAGTTCTTC
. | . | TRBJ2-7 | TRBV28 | CATEGRGGLYEQYF | TGTGCCACTGAAGGGAGGGGGGGCCTTTACGAGCAGTACTTC
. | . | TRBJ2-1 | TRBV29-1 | CSVGTLRTYNEQFF | TGCAGCGTAGGAACCCTGCGGACTTACAATGAGCAGTTCTTC
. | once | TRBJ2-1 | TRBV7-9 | CASRELQGMYVGEQFF | TGTGCCAGCAGAGAATTACAGGGAATGTATGTTGGGGAGCAGTTCTTC
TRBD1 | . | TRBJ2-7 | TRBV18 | CASSPPGQGFHEQYF | TGTGCCAGCTCACCACCGGGACAGGGGTTCCACGAGCAGTACTTC
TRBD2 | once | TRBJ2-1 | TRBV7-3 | CASSPPSGTYNEQFF | TGTGCCAGCAGCCCCCCTAGCGGGACGTACAATGAGCAGTTCTTC
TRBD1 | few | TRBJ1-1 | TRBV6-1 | CASSEAGTGVRDEAFF | TGTGCCAGCAGTGAGGCCGGGACAGGGGTACGTGATGAAGCTTTCTTT
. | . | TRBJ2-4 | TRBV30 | CAWSWPPEDIQYF | TGTGCCTGGAGTTGGCCCCCTGAGGACATTCAGTACTTC
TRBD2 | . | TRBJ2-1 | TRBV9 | CASSSNGGFNEQFF | TGTGCCAGCAGCTCGAACGGGGGGTTTAATGAGCAGTTCTTC
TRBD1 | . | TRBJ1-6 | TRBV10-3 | CAISISDRVPQGLYNSPLHF | TGTGCCATCAGTATTTCGGACAGGGTCCCCCAAGGCCTCTATAATTCACCCCTCCACTTT
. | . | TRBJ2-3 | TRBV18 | CASSPLTSFTDTQYF | TGTGCCAGCTCACCCCTTACTAGTTTCACAGATACGCAGTATTTT
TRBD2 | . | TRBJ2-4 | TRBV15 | CATSRGGADKNIQYF | TGTGCCACCAGCAGGGGAGGGGCAGATAAAAACATTCAGTACTTC
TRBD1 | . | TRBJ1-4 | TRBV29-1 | CSVKSTGWEEKLFF | TGCAGCGTCAAGTCGACAGGGTGGGAGGAAAAACTGTTTTTT
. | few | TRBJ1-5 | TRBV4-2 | CASSQVESGARQPQHF | TGTGCCAGCAGCCAAGTCGAATCAGGGGCACGGCAGCCCCAGCATTTT
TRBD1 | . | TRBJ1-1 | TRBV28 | CASSLYYGRGRDTEAFF | TGTGCCAGCAGTTTATATTACGGGAGGGGGCGAGACACTGAAGCTTTCTTT
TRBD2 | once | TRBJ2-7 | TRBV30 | CAWSSPAGFEQYF | TGTGCCTGGAGTAGCCCAGCGGGATTTGAGCAGTACTTC
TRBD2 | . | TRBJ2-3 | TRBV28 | CASSLWTSGTDTQYF | TGTGCCAGCAGTCTCTGGACTAGCGGGACAGATACGCAGTATTTT